Presented here are 29 T cell receptor beta chains from one specimen sequenced in a study of PD-1 blockade in classical Hodgkin lymphoma. Repertoires were generated with immunoSEQ multiplex PCR, while TCRdb's copy carries only in-frame clones and drops some. This table has 50,000 or so clones, roughly 90% appearing once. Brentuximab vedotin exposure varied, and every patient relapsed after autologous stem cell transplantation. The sequences come from peripheral blood mononuclear cells (PBMCs), collected before the second cycle of nivolumab. The receptors originated from a human donor with classical Hodgkin lymphoma.

V is TRBV7-8 and J is TRBJ1-3, with 11 bases fitting TRBD1. The junction had 14 bases not matched to a gene; V was cut back by 1 base and J by 3 bases. Germline values: CDR1 SGHVS, CDR2 FQNEAQ. The CDR3 has 20 residues. Here the CDR3 reads CASSLVVPYRTGGLGNTIYF. The CDR3 DNA sequence: TGTGCCAGCAGCTTAGTGGTTCCGTATAGGACAGGGGGCCTTGGAAACACCATATATTTT.

This clone was seen only once. This sequence joins TRBV6-6 and TRBJ1-5; D is unresolved. V was pared by 4 bases and J by 3 bases, with 7 bases between. The CDR3 is 13 residues long. Germline CDR1 is MNHNY and CDR2 is SVGAGI (reference sequence). This chain's CDR3 is CASSWENNQPQHF. CDR3 bases: TGTGCCAGCAGTTGGGAGAACAATCAGCCCCAGCATTTT.

This chain connects TRBV4-2 to TRBJ2-7, with a tentative D call TRBD2 (5 bases). The CDR3 runs 17 residues. Trimming left V 0 bases short and J 6 bases short, with 21 bases between. Germline assignment: CDR1 LGHNA and CDR2 YNFKEQ. The CDR3 DNA sequence: TGTGCCAGCAGCCAAGACCGATCTGAGAGGGCCTATGCCGAGCAGTACTTC. Translating it yields CASSQDRSERAYAEQYF.

The chain joins TRBV7-9 to TRBJ2-7; the match to TRBD1 covers 11 bases. Germline values: CDR1 SEHNR, CDR2 FQNEAQ (reference sequence). This CDR3 has 15 amino acids. V was clipped by 5 bases and J by 3 bases; unmatched bases: 6. CDR3: CASSPTGTGGYEQYF. CDR3 sequence (DNA): TGTGCCAGCAGCCCGACTGGGACAGGGGGCTACGAGCAGTACTTC.

This clone was seen more than once but under ten times. The chain couples TRBV28 to TRBJ1-5; D is unclear. Germline CDR1 and CDR2: MDHEN and SYDVKM. CDR3 length: 12 residues. Trimming shortened V by 4 bases and J by 7 bases, and 8 bases separated the two germline ends. CDR3 region: CASSSSRQPQHF. In DNA, the CDR3 is TGTGCCAGCAGTTCGAGTAGACAGCCCCAGCATTTT.

J is TRBJ2-7 and V is TRBV2; D is ambiguous. V lost 1 base and J 5 bases, leaving 15 bases between the germline ends. The germline V gene encodes CDR1 SNHLY and CDR2 FYNNEI. The CDR3 is made up of 15 amino acids. The CDR3, as DNA: TGTGCCAGCAGTGAAGTTTACGGTCTGCTTCACGAGCAGTACTTC. Its protein is CASSEVYGLLHEQYF.

The genes are TRBV5-1 and TRBJ1-2; 11 nucleotides match TRBD1. V lost 3 bases to trimming and J lost 5 bases; unmatched junction nucleotides: 12. This CDR3 has 17 residues. Germline lookup yields CDR1 SGHRS and CDR2 YFSETQ. CDR3 sequence: CASSSTYGQGAGYGYTF. As DNA, the CDR3 is TGCGCCAGCAGCTCGACGTATGGACAGGGGGCGGGTTATGGCTACACCTTC.

The chain uses TRBV5-1 and TRBJ2-7; the match to TRBD1 covers 11 bases. With 4 bases clipped from V and 3 bases from J, the junction kept 12 bases outside the gene matches. The CDR3 is 17 residues long. Germline V gene sequence: CDR1 SGHRS, CDR2 YFSETQ. CDR3 residues: CASSPWTGGQGDYEQYF. The DNA for the CDR3 is TGCGCCAGCAGCCCGTGGACAGGGGGCCAAGGGGACTACGAGCAGTACTTC.

This clone is a singleton in its sample. This sequence joins TRBV9 and TRBJ2-3; D call uncertain. CDR1 SGDLS and CDR2 YYNGEE come from the germline V gene. The CDR3 spans 16 residues. The germline V and J ends were trimmed by 3 bases and 5 bases, with 19 bases remaining between them. This CDR3 is CASSAYDSIVQDTQYF. The CDR3 bases are TGTGCCAGCAGCGCCTACGACTCGATCGTCCAAGATACGCAGTATTTT.

This sequence joins TRBV2 and TRBJ2-7; D is possibly TRBD1 (5 bases). Germline-derived CDR1 and CDR2 are SNHLY and FYNNEI. This CDR3 has 18 amino acids. Trimming took 4 bases from V and 0 from J, leaving 22 bases between them. The CDR3 bases are TGTGCCAGCAGTGGTCGTTTAAACAGGTCGGTGGGCTCCTACGAGCAGTACTTC. Its protein product is CASSGRLNRSVGSYEQYF. The variable domain in full, with the rest retrieved from reference TRBV2 and TRBJ2-7, is EPEVTQTPSHQVTQMGQEVILRCVPISNHLYFYWYRQILGQKVEFLVSFYNNEISEKSEIFDDQFSVERPDGSNFTLKIRSTKLEDSAMYFCASSGRLNRSVGSYEQYFGPGTRLTVT.

The gene calls are TRBV5-1 and TRBJ1-3; unclear D gene. Per the germline V gene, CDR1 is SGHRS and CDR2 is YFSETQ. V dropped 3 bases and J dropped 0 bases, with 10 bases sitting between them. CDR3 length: 15 amino acids. The CDR3 is CASSSDMDSGNTIYF. The CDR3 DNA follows: TGCGCCAGCAGCTCCGACATGGACTCTGGAAACACCATATATTTT. The entire variable domain, with the rest obtained from reference TRBV5-1 and TRBJ1-3, is as follows: KAGVTQTPRYLIKTRGQQVTLSCSPISGHRSVSWYQQTPGQGLQFLFEYFSETQRNKGNFPGRFSGRQFSNSRSEMNVSTLELGDSALYLCASSSDMDSGNTIYFGEGSWLTVV.

The chain joins TRBV15 to TRBJ1-1; no reliable D call. CDR3 length equals 17 residues. Germline lookup yields CDR1 LNHNV and CDR2 YYDKDF (reference sequence). Trimming took off 1 base at V and 2 bases at J, with 17 bases between the two ends. The CDR3, as DNA: TGTGCCACCAGCAGAGCAGCGGGGTCTCGAAAAAACACTGAAGCTTTCTTT. It codes for CATSRAAGSRKNTEAFF.

The J gene is TRBJ1-1, the V gene TRBV18; TRBD1 might be the D (5 bases). Germline V CDR1 and CDR2: KGHSH, LQKENI. The germline V and J ends were trimmed by 2 bases and 2 bases, with 9 bases remaining between them. This CDR3 contains 14 residues. The CDR3 region has the DNA TGTGCCAGCTCACCAAGGGACCGAAACACTGAAGCTTTCTTT. Amino acid sequence: CASSPRDRNTEAFF. Variable domain in full (rest from reference TRBV18 and TRBJ1-1): NAGVMQNPRHLVRRRGQEARLRCSPMKGHSHVYWYRQLPEEGLKFMVYLQKENIIDESGMPKERFSAEFPKEGPSILRIQQVVRGDSAAYFCASSPRDRNTEAFFGQGTRLTVV.

This chain uses TRBV4-2 with TRBJ1-2, with a possible D match to TRBD1 (6 bases). Germline assignment: CDR1 LGHNA and CDR2 YNFKEQ. The CDR3 sequence is 18 residues long. V lost 4 bases, J lost 0 bases, and 21 bases lay in between. CDR3 nucleotide sequence: TGTGCCAGCAGCCCGGTTGGGGCAGGGGACCTCGCTAACTATGGCTACACCTTC. Encoded protein: CASSPVGAGDLANYGYTF.

The V call is TRBV28, the J call TRBJ2-6; weak D call: TRBD1 (5 bases). The V and J ends lost 3 bases and 2 bases respectively, with 14 bases between them. Per germline, CDR1 MDHEN and CDR2 SYDVKM. CDR3 size: 17 residues. In DNA, the CDR3 is TGTGCCAGCAGTTTTCCCAGGGCCTTGGCTGGGGCCAACGTCCTGACTTTC. Its protein product is CASSFPRALAGANVLTF.

The chain joins TRBV13 to TRBJ1-2, with 10 bases aligning to TRBD1. V lost 5 bases to trimming and J lost 4 bases; unmatched junction nucleotides: 4. The V gene's germline CDR1 is PRHDT and CDR2 FYEKMQ (reference sequence). The CDR3 extends over 14 amino acids. The CDR3 coding sequence is TGTGCCAGCAGCGTTCGGACAGGGGGCTATGGCTACACCTTC. Translating gives CASSVRTGGYGYTF.

The chain combines TRBV28 with TRBJ2-2; D is unresolved. The CDR3 covers 12 residues. CDR1 MDHEN and CDR2 SYDVKM come from the germline V gene. Trimming left V 9 bases short and J 2 bases short, with 7 bases between. The CDR3 reads CASQDNTGELFF. The CDR3 DNA reads as TGTGCCAGTCAGGATAACACCGGGGAGCTGTTTTTT. Complete variable domain (other parts from reference TRBV28 and TRBJ2-2): DVKVTQSSRYLVKRTGEKVFLECVQDMDHENMFWYRQDPGLGLRLIYFSYDVKMKEKGDIPEGYSVSREKKERFSLILESASTNQTSMYLCASQDNTGELFFGEGSRLTVL.

The gene calls are TRBV6-1 and TRBJ2-2, with 9 bases identical to TRBD1. CDR1 is MNHNS and CDR2 is SASEGT in the germline V gene. CDR3 length: 15 amino acids. Germline trimming cut 4 bases from V and 2 bases from J; bases unmatched to any gene: 2. CDR3 sequence reads: CASSADRGNTGELFF. CDR3 coding DNA: TGTGCCAGCAGTGCGGACAGGGGTAACACCGGGGAGCTGTTTTTT.

Notes on this clone: One junction end does not reproduce the germline sequence, and a read error may be involved. The gene calls are TRBV30 and TRBJ1-2; TRBD1 is a possible D gene (6 bases). The CDR3 has 14 amino acids. Germline V lookup: CDR1 GTSNPN, CDR2 SVGIG (reference sequence). In DNA, the CDR3 is TGTGCCTGGGGCGGACAGTACCTCAAGGGCAGGCGGATCTTC. It is translated as CAWGGQYLKGRRIF. Supplemented by reference TRBV30 and TRBJ1-2, the full variable domain reads SQTIHQWPATLVQPVGSPLSLECTVEGTSNPNLYWYRQAAGRGLQLLFYSVGIGQISSEVPQNLSASRPQDRQFILSSKKLLLSDSGFYLCAWGGQYLKGRRIFGSGTRLTVV.

The genes are TRBV6-1 and TRBJ2-3, with 10 bases that match TRBD2. V gave up 4 bases and J gave up 1 base; unmatched junction bases: 8. This CDR3 has 17 residues. Germline V gives CDR1 MNHNS, CDR2 SASEGT. CDR3: CASSVRPLAGGTDTQYF. CDR3 in DNA: TGTGCCAGCAGTGTCAGACCTCTAGCGGGGGGCACAGATACGCAGTATTTT.

The V gene is TRBV4-2, the J gene TRBJ2-1; 11 nucleotides agree with TRBD2. Germline trimming cut 0 bases from V and 4 bases from J; bases unmatched to any gene: 5. The CDR3 has 17 residues. The germline CDR1 and CDR2 sequences are LGHNA and YNFKEQ. CDR3 in DNA: TGTGCCAGCAGCCAAGAGTATAGACTAGCGGGGTACAATGAGCAGTTCTTC. Translated: CASSQEYRLAGYNEQFF.

The rearrangement uses TRBV6-5 and TRBJ2-7, with 8 bases fitting TRBD2. Unmatched junction bases numbered 4, after V lost 2 bases and J lost 4 bases. Germline V gene sequence: CDR1 MNHEY, CDR2 SVGAGI. The CDR3 runs 14 residues. DNA for the CDR3: TGTGCCAGCAGTTACGAAGCGGGAGAATACGAGCAGTACTTC. Translated: CASSYEAGEYEQYF.

The chain is built from TRBV7-2 and TRBJ2-7, with 9 positions matching TRBD1. This CDR3 comprises 16 residues. J was trimmed by 2 bases and V by 0 bases; bases with no gene match: 5. CDR1 and CDR2 (germline): SGHTA, FQGNSA. The CDR3 sequence is CASSLAGTGFTYEQYF. The CDR3 DNA reads as TGTGCCAGCAGCTTAGCCGGGACAGGGTTCACCTACGAGCAGTACTTC.

The CDR3 nucleotides read TGTGCCAGCAGCTTAGACTGGGCAGTCCCCTACGAGCAGTACTTC. Translation: CASSLDWAVPYEQYF. The chain employs TRBV7-8 and TRBJ2-7; unclear D gene. The CDR3 sequence is 15 residues long. The V gene lost 1 base and the J gene lost 2 bases, with 12 bases spanning the gap. Per germline, CDR1 SGHVS and CDR2 FQNEAQ.

This chain connects TRBV6-6 to TRBJ2-3; D unresolved. The CDR3 extends over 10 amino acids. Germline V gene sequence: CDR1 MNHNY, CDR2 SVGAGI (reference sequence). Trimming cost V 10 bases and J 4 bases, with 6 bases left between them. This CDR3 is CATAADTQYF. The CDR3, as DNA: TGTGCCACGGCGGCAGATACGCAGTATTTT.

The gene calls are TRBV6-5 and TRBJ2-5; D gene uncertain. The V gene's germline CDR1 is MNHEY and CDR2 SVGAGI. This CDR3 is 11 amino acids long. The V end lost 7 bases, the J end lost 5 bases, and 8 bases lay between the germline ends. Here the CDR3 DNA reads TGTGCCAGCACCCAAGGGGAGACCCAGTACTTC. It encodes CASTQGETQYF.

The chain recombines TRBV4-2 with TRBJ1-6; D remains ambiguous. The CDR3 consists of 15 residues. The V gene's germline CDR1 is LGHNA and CDR2 YNFKEQ. Trimming removed 0 bases at V and 6 bases at J, with 9 bases between. The CDR3 region is CASSQDIGINSPLHF. The CDR3, as DNA: TGTGCCAGCAGCCAAGATATCGGAATTAATTCACCCCTCCACTTT.

V gene TRBV7-3 combines with J gene TRBJ2-2; D gene unclear. The CDR3 has 14 residues. V was cut by 5 bases and J by 5 bases, with 12 bases left in between. Germline loops: CDR1 SGHTA, CDR2 FQGTGA. CDR3 protein: CASSQLSGTGELFF. The CDR3 nucleotides are TGTGCCAGCAGCCAGCTTTCAGGAACCGGGGAGCTGTTTTTT.

CDR3 DNA: TGTGCCAGCAGCCTGAGCGGGTTGAGCTCCTACAATGAGCAGTTCTTC. This encodes CASSLSGLSSYNEQFF. This chain uses TRBV28 with TRBJ2-1, with a possible D match to TRBD2 (6 bases). Germline lookup yields CDR1 MDHEN and CDR2 SYDVKM. Between the trimmed V and J ends, which lost 6 bases and 0 bases, there was a span of 15 bases. CDR3 length: 16 residues.